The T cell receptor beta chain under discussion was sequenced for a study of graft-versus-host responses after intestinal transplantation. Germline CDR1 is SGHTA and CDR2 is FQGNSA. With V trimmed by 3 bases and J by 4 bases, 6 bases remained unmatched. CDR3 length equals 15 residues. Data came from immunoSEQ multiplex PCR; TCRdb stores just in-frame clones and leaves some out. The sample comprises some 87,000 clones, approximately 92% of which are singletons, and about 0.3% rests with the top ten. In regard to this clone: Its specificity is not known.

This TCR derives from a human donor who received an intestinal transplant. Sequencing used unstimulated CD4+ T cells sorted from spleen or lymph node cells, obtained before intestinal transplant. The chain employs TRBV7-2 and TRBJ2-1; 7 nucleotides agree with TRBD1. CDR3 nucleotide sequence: TGTGCCAGCAGCTTCCCGGGACAGAAATACAATGAGCAGTTCTTC. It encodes CASSFPGQKYNEQFF.